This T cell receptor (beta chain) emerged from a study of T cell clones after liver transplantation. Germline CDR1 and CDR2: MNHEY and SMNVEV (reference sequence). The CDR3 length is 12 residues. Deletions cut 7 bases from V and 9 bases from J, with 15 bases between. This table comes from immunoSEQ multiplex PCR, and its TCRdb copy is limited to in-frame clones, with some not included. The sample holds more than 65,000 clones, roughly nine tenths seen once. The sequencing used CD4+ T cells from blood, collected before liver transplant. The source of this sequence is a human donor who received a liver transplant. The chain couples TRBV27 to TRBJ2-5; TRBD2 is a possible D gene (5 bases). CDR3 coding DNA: TGTGCCAGCACTACGACGGGATATCCCCAGTACTTC. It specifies CASTTTGYPQYF.